This TCR beta chain was captured in a study of T cell responses to AZD1222 COVID-19 vaccine. TCRdb's copy holds only in-frame clones and misses some; the assay was immunoSEQ multiplex PCR. The sample holds 150,000 or so clones; 90% to 95% are singletons and the top ten take about 0.6%. The J segment lost 3 bases and the V segment lost 6 bases, leaving 4 bases of the junction unmatched. Germline V gives CDR1 MNHEY, CDR2 SVGAGI. The CDR3 contains 14 residues. For this clone: Its antigen is unidentified.

Study results and limitations: Researchers report vaccine-associated CD4 TCRs spanning spike, with dominance at 160-218 and 743-854. Donors were chiefly white British, with a greater number of females, and clonal diversity was perhaps underestimated. Unmutated regions of variants are reportedly targeted by nearly half of spike-specific TCRs. After the peak T cell response, and only then, were repertoires sampled.

The chain couples TRBV6-5 to TRBJ1-5; TRBD1 matches at 8 bases. The sequence was collected from an adult in good health. Sequencing used peripheral blood, obtained on day 0 of AZD1222 vaccination. The CDR3 region is CASRGTGINQPQHF. CDR3 in DNA: TGTGCCAGCAGGGGGACAGGCATCAATCAGCCCCAGCATTTT.